A selection of T cell receptor beta chains follows, all from one sample in a study of shared clonotypes between healthy human individuals. Assay: immunoSEQ multiplex PCR; the TCRdb copy retains only in-frame clones and omits some. The sample contains about 640,000 clones, about two thirds of which appear only once. The sequenced sample was memory CD4+ T cells sorted from blood. The receptor set was obtained from a woman aged 25 to 45 in good health. CDR3s include the opening cysteine and the closing phenylalanine or tryptophan. The D gene is left open where the match is weak. The size entry is marked missing in some rows and otherwise reads once, few, many or a size class.

clone_size	v_call	d_call	j_call	cdr3_nt	cdr3_aa
-	TRBV2	TRBD2	TRBJ2-7	TGTGCCAGCAGTGAGAGAGCGGGAGGCCTCGGCGAGCAGTACTTC	CASSERAGGLGEQYF
-	TRBV28	-	TRBJ1-4	TGTGCCAGCAGTTCAGCCGAGAGGTTTAGGGGGGGAGTTGAAAAACTGTTTTTT	CASSSAERFRGGVEKLFF
-	TRBV18	-	TRBJ1-4	TGTGCCAGCTCACCACCGGAGCTGGTGGAAAAACTGTTTTTT	CASSPPELVEKLFF
few	TRBV7-8	-	TRBJ2-5	TGTGCCAGCAGCTTAGAACTAGCTCTCCAAGAGACCCAGTACTTC	CASSLELALQETQYF
-	TRBV30	-	TRBJ2-3	TGTGCCTGGACGCAGGGGGGAGTAGGAGATACGCAGTATTTT	CAWTQGGVGDTQYF
-	TRBV5-1	-	TRBJ2-1	TGCGCCAGCAGCGTCAACCCGGGACAAGAAGCGGGTACGGTGCAGTTCTTC	CASSVNPGQEAGTVQFF
-	TRBV5-1	TRBD1	TRBJ2-5	TGCGCCAGCAGCATGGACAGGAAAGAGACCCAGTACTTC	CASSMDRKETQYF
-	TRBV21-1	-	TRBJ2-5	TGTGCCAGCAGCAAGCCCGGGAGACGCGGGCAAGAGACCCAGTACTTC	CASSKPGRRGQETQYF
-	TRBV11-3	TRBD2	TRBJ2-1	TGTGCCAGCAGCCTTTCCACTAGCGGGAGCCTCTACAATGAGCAGTTCTTC	CASSLSTSGSLYNEQFF
-	TRBV4-1	TRBD2	TRBJ2-7	TGCGCCAGCAGCCAAGTCTTAGCGGGAGGGTCCTACGAGCAGTACTTC	CASSQVLAGGSYEQYF
-	TRBV7-9	-	TRBJ2-1	TGTGCCAGCAGCTTAGATCGGCATGAGCAGTTCTTC	CASSLDRHEQFF
once	TRBV12-5	TRBD2	TRBJ2-1	TGTGCTAGTGGTTTGGTAGGGACTAGCGGGAAAAATGAGCAGTTCTTC	CASGLVGTSGKNEQFF
-	TRBV5-4	-	TRBJ2-7	TGTGCCAGCAGCTTGGACCCCAGCCGGGGCGAGCAGTACTTC	CASSLDPSRGEQYF
-	TRBV5-1	-	TRBJ2-1	TGCGCCAGCAGCTTGATGTGGGTTGAGCAGTTCTTC	CASSLMWVEQFF
-	TRBV28	-	TRBJ2-7	TGTGCCAGCAGTTTCGGGCAGGGACAAACCTACGAGCAGTACTTC	CASSFGQGQTYEQYF
-	TRBV11-1	-	TRBJ2-3	TGTGCCAGCAGCTTAGCTAGCCGCACAGATACGCAGTATTTT	CASSLASRTDTQYF
-	TRBV6-4	TRBD1	TRBJ1-2	TGTGCCAACAGGGGATGTAATGGCTACACCTTC	CANRGCNGYTF
few	TRBV28	-	TRBJ2-1	TGTGCCAGCAGCCCAGGGGGGGAGGGCCGTAATGAGCAGTTCTTC	CASSPGGEGRNEQFF
once	TRBV6-6	TRBD1	TRBJ1-5	TGTGCCGCCAGGGGAGGGGGCAGGAATCAGCCCCAGCATTTT	CAARGGGRNQPQHF
-	TRBV5-6	TRBD2	TRBJ2-2	TGTGCCAGCAGCGCGGGGGGACTAGCGACAGGGTACACCGGGGAGCTGTTTTTT	CASSAGGLATGYTGELFF
-	TRBV18	-	TRBJ1-4	TGTGCCAGCTCACCCTCGGGGGGCGCAGGTGAAAAACTGTTTTTT	CASSPSGGAGEKLFF
-	TRBV18	TRBD2	TRBJ2-7	TGTGCCAGCTCACCAGGGGTCCGGGAGGTCGAGCAGTACTTC	CASSPGVREVEQYF
few	TRBV18	-	TRBJ2-1	TGTGCCAGCTCACAGTTCGGCTCACACAATGAGCAGTTCTTC	CASSQFGSHNEQFF
-	TRBV30	-	TRBJ2-5	TGTGCCTGGAGTGTATTTGGAGATATCTCGCCCCAGTACTTC	CAWSVFGDISPQYF
-	TRBV5-1	TRBD2	TRBJ2-7	TGCGCCAGCAGCTCCTTTTATAGCGGGAGCTCCTACGAGCAGTACTTC	CASSSFYSGSSYEQYF
-	TRBV6-5	-	TRBJ2-7	TGTGCCAGCAGGCGGGACTCGGCTTCCTACGAGCAGTACTTC	CASRRDSASYEQYF
-	TRBV4-1	-	TRBJ1-5	TGCGCCAGCAGCGACCAATTGCTGGGACTGAATCAGCCCCAGCATTTT	CASSDQLLGLNQPQHF
-	TRBV28	-	TRBJ2-5	TGTGCCAGCAGTTTATCCTCGTTTGTGTTAGCGCCAGAGACCCAGTACTTC	CASSLSSFVLAPETQYF
few	TRBV2	-	TRBJ1-3	TGTGCCAGCAGTGATCAGGGACGGTCCTCTGGAAACACCATATATTTT	CASSDQGRSSGNTIYF
-	TRBV4-2	TRBD1	TRBJ2-5	TGTGCCAGCAGCCCGGGGGACAGGACACAAGAGACCCAGTACTTC	CASSPGDRTQETQYF
-	TRBV27	TRBD1	TRBJ2-6	TGTGCCAGCAGTTCACGGACAGGCTTTGCTGGGGCCAACGTCCTGACTTTC	CASSSRTGFAGANVLTF